Below, one T cell receptor beta chain is given with its context. This specimen comes from a study of long-term antiretroviral therapy in people with HIV. Researchers ran immunoSEQ v3.0 at survey level. TCRdb keeps only in-frame clones here, not all; method: immunoSEQ multiplex PCR. The profile covers more than 25,000 clones, with around 97% appearing a single time and under 2.5% taken by the ten largest. V was shortened by 5 bases and J by 4 bases, with 12 bases between the two germline ends. This CDR3 contains 13 residues. The germline gives CDR1 MNHNS, CDR2 SASEGT. The sample consisted of unsorted PBMCs, taken 7.6 years after starting antiretroviral therapy. The chain combines TRBV6-1 with TRBJ2-7; D might be TRBD2 (5 bases). The sequence came from a man between 25 and 39 years old with HIV. The CDR3 is CASSLWTGYEQYF. CDR3 nucleotides: TGTGCCAGCAGTCTGTGGACGGGGTACGAGCAGTACTTC.